Listed below are T cell receptor beta chains from one sample, sequenced in a study of CD8 T cells in ankylosing spondylitis. Each CDR3 protein is one row after TCRdb ran MiXCR on the 5' RACE reads. The table has around 130,000 distinct CDR3 sequences, roughly 17% seen once; the top ten hold 33%. What was sequenced was blood, either unsorted or a sorted T cell fraction (not recorded which). Every receptor here comes from a male donor with ankylosing spondylitis. CDR3s include the opening cysteine and the closing phenylalanine or tryptophan. For some rows the clone size is stated as once, few or many, or as a class when expanded; others skip it.

clone_size v_call cdr3_aa
. TRBV28 CASSQSTGGNSPLHF
. TRBV3-1 CASSQDFPGESGTEAFF
few TRBV6-6 CASSRDNEKLFF
few TRBV5-1 CASRWQETQYF
. TRBV6-1 CASMDGGLWNEQFF
. TRBV9 CASSAGGSGTYEQYF
. TRBV7-9 CASNLNNEQFF
. TRBV6-5 CASSYREASQDTQYF
. TRBV9 CASSVETPAWNEQFF
. TRBV9 CASNPRGVNTEAFF
. TRBV5-1 CASSIENWDSTEAFF
few TRBV27 CASSLFGLYNEQFF
. TRBV9 CASGLAGVGDTQYF
few TRBV27 CASSTRDRGLANEKLFF
. TRBV12-3/TRBV12-4 CASSKWTGPAGNEQFF
many TRBV15 CATSGGGGELFF
. TRBV4-1 CASSYSQTDYNSPLHF
. TRBV28 CASSTGTSWQYF
few TRBV9 CASSVRMYNEQFF
many TRBV20-1 CSTRSGELFF
. TRBV4-1 CASSQAQGQPQHF
few TRBV6-6 CAMSRGPSYEQYF
. TRBV2 CASRPGQGRTDTQYF
few TRBV4-2 CASSHRDSIHEQYF
. TRBV24-1 CATSDSGVENTEAFF
. TRBV27 CASSHTVMNTEAFF
. TRBV5-1 CASSLSTGGKTNYGYTF
few TRBV7-2 CASSLALLAEETQYF
many TRBV27 CASSLAGGATEAFF
many TRBV12-3/TRBV12-4 CASSGGFTEAFF
few TRBV29-1 CSAGQPFNYGYTF
. TRBV7-3 CASSQESSYNSPPHF
many TRBV29-1 CSVDAGQGSGGQYF
few TRBV9 CASSSRTGSSAGELFF
few TRBV9 CASSAALAGVNEQYF
few TRBV6-1 CASSVTGVDTQYF
. TRBV5-1 CASSKLAEGTDTQYF
. TRBV7-3 CASSIPGTGGSGELFF
. TRBV7-6 CASSRRGSSGRADQETQYF
. TRBV5-4 CASSLASGAANEQFF
once TRBV7-6 CASSPREGNNEQFF
. TRBV12-3/TRBV12-4 CASRGGSEQYF
. TRBV20-1 CSAPTRNNEQFF
. TRBV7-2 CASSLVSPDTQYF
. TRBV28 CASSFRPDSNQPQHF
. TRBV15 CATSERRSRGGETQYF
many TRBV7-8 CASGPGRVPDTQYF
. TRBV4-1 CASSLRSTSGPNYEQYF
. TRBV20-1 CSANTGTSGRLYEQFF
. TRBV15 CATTPGETDTQYF
. TRBV20-1 CSARDGRDSKNIQYF
. TRBV12-3/TRBV12-4 CASSFQQLYEQYF
. TRBV20-1 CSATKRERPYEQYF
. TRBV24-1 CATSGAAPYNEQFF
. TRBV20-1 CSARGRGEYGYTF
few TRBV6-2/TRBV6-3 CASSYASGYEQYF
. TRBV20-1 CSARTSEGNYNEQFF